This TCR beta chain was retrieved from a study of blood T cell repertoires in COVID-19. For the study at large: The cDNA or gDNA used as material had been derived from T cells, B-cell-depleted T cells, or PBMCs.

Authors' methods: Cell counts per sample came from amplifying reference gene primers. Assay used: immunoSEQ multiplex PCR; TCRdb lists only in-frame clones, some missing. The V and J calls and clone size are taken from that table; D and trimming were inferred from the DNA. The sample includes about 210,000 clones, about 82% of them seen just once. Germline V lookup: CDR1 SNHLY, CDR2 FYNNEI. With 8 bases removed from V and 0 bases from J, the gap between germline ends came to 15 bases. The CDR3 covers 15 residues. This TCR was sampled from a man between 50 and 59 years old with COVID-19, enrolled during active disease. Sequenced input: peripheral blood. This chain joins TRBV2 and TRBJ2-3, with TRBD1 as a possible D gene (5 bases). The CDR3 region has the DNA TGTGCCAGCCCGACAGCCTCGTTTAGCACAGATACGCAGTATTTT. This gives the protein CASPTASFSTDTQYF.